Presented here are 17 T cell receptor beta chains from one specimen sequenced in a study of CD8 T cells in Susac syndrome. Reverse transcription of about 0.5 to 1 ug RNA used random hexamers. TCRdb analysed the immunoSEQ multiplex PCR reads with MiXCR anew, one entry per CDR3 protein. In the table there are nearly 110,000 distinct CDR3 sequences, approximately 93% of which are singletons. The source material was CD8+ T cells from PBMCs. These receptor sequences come from a human donor with Susac syndrome.

The CDR3 nucleotides read TGTGCCAGCAGACGTGGGAGGAGCGGATCTAGCACAGATACGCAGTATTTT. This translates into CASRRGRSGSSTDTQYF. The gene calls are TRBV3-1 and TRBJ2-3; perhaps TRBD2 as D (6 bases). CDR1 and CDR2 (germline): LGHDT, YNNKEL (reference sequence). V lost 6 bases and J lost 0, with 19 bases in between. CDR3 length: 17 amino acids.

V usage is TRBV4-1 and J usage is TRBJ1-6; a weak D match, TRBD1 (5 bases). The CDR3 is 15 amino acids. V was pared by 0 bases and J by 3 bases, with 6 bases between. The V gene's germline CDR1 is MGHRA and CDR2 YSYEKL. This CDR3 reads CASSQDDSYNSPLHF. The CDR3 nucleotides are TGCGCCAGCAGCCAAGACGACAGCTATAATTCACCCCTCCACTTT.

V is TRBV5-6 and J is TRBJ2-7; tentatively, D is TRBD2 (5 bases). V was clipped by 4 bases and J by 0 bases, with 8 bases between them. The germline V gene encodes CDR1 SGHDT and CDR2 YYEEEE. This CDR3 is built from 13 residues. CDR3 in amino acids: CASSPGNSYEQYF. The CDR3 nucleotides are TGTGCCAGCAGCCCGGGGAACTCCTACGAGCAGTACTTC.

The rearrangement links TRBV9 to TRBJ2-5; 11 positions agree with TRBD1. V shed 3 bases, J shed 2 bases, and the junction held 3 bases outside the gene matches. Germline CDR1 is SGDLS and CDR2 is YYNGEE. This CDR3 is 15 amino acids long. CDR3 DNA: TGTGCCAGCAGCGGGGACAGGGGGGGACAAGAGACCCAGTACTTC. Translating gives CASSGDRGGQETQYF.

The rearrangement links TRBV15 to TRBJ2-1, with a possible D match to TRBD2 (6 bases). V dropped 5 bases and J dropped 4 bases, with 6 bases sitting between them. Germline V gene lookup returns CDR1 LNHNV and CDR2 YYDKDF (reference sequence). The CDR3 covers 12 residues. CDR3 residues: CATSAGYNEQFF. The CDR3 DNA follows: TGTGCCACCAGCGCGGGGTACAATGAGCAGTTCTTC.

The chain has TRBV20-1 and TRBJ2-1; 14 positions agree with TRBD2. Trimming removed 5 bases from V and 4 bases from J; junction bases left unmatched: 10. The CDR3 spans 17 residues. Per germline, CDR1 DFQATT and CDR2 SNEGSKA (reference sequence). The CDR3 coding sequence is TGCAGTGCTCCCGGACTAGCGGGGGGCATGGGTTACAATGAGCAGTTCTTC. Amino acids: CSAPGLAGGMGYNEQFF.

The chain joins TRBV7-9 to TRBJ2-3; TRBD1 matches at 8 bases. The CDR3 consists of 14 residues. V lost 6 bases, J lost 2 bases, and 4 bases stayed unmatched. The germline V gene has CDR1 SEHNR and CDR2 FQNEAQ (reference sequence). CDR3 protein: CASRAGQVTDTQYF. CDR3 DNA sequence: TGTGCCAGCAGGGCGGGACAGGTCACAGATACGCAGTATTTT.

V usage is TRBV20-1 and J usage is TRBJ2-1, with 14 bases that match TRBD2. The CDR3 extends over 17 amino acids. Trimming at V came to 2 bases and at J to 3 bases, leaving 6 bases not matched to a gene. Germline V lookup: CDR1 DFQATT, CDR2 SNEGSKA (reference sequence). CDR3 bases: TGCAGTGCTAGAAAGGGACTAGCGGGGGATCTCTACAATGAGCAGTTCTTC. As protein: CSARKGLAGDLYNEQFF.

This chain joins TRBV20-1 and TRBJ1-6; TRBD1 might be the D (6 bases). The CDR3 has 18 residues. Trimming stripped 1 base from V and 0 bases from J, with 16 bases between. Germline V gene sequence: CDR1 DFQATT, CDR2 SNEGSKA (reference sequence). The CDR3 DNA reads as TGCAGTGCTAGAGGAATTGTCACAGGGACCTCCTATAATTCACCCCTCCACTTT. Translating it yields CSARGIVTGTSYNSPLHF.

The V and J genes are TRBV18 and TRBJ2-1; 8 bases align to TRBD1. This CDR3 contains 14 residues. The germline V gene encodes CDR1 KGHSH and CDR2 LQKENI. Unmatched junction bases numbered 6, after V lost 6 bases and J lost 5 bases. The CDR3 DNA reads TGTGCCAGCTCCCACAGGGGGGACCACAATGAGCAGTTCTTC. It is translated as CASSHRGDHNEQFF.

This chain uses TRBV15 with TRBJ1-4, with a weak D call TRBD1 (6 bases). This CDR3 spans 17 amino acids. V lost 0 bases and J lost 5, with 16 bases in between. The V gene's germline CDR1 is LNHNV and CDR2 YYDKDF (reference sequence). CDR3 amino acids: CATSRDPLDSRNEKLFF. CDR3 DNA: TGTGCCACCAGCAGAGATCCACTGGACAGCCGCAATGAAAAACTGTTTTTT.

J is TRBJ1-2 and V is TRBV24-1, with D unresolved. Germline V CDR1 and CDR2: KGHDR, SFDVKD. The CDR3 length is 15 residues. Trimming took off 1 base at V and 0 bases at J, with 8 bases between the two ends. In nucleotides, the CDR3 is TGTGCCACCAGTGATTTCATGGTACCTAACTATGGCTACACCTTC. Its protein product is CATSDFMVPNYGYTF.

The chain uses TRBV7-3 and TRBJ2-4; unclear D gene. The CDR3 is 13 residues long. Germline values: CDR1 SGHTA, CDR2 FQGTGA. Between the trimmed V and J ends, which lost 2 bases and 1 base, there was a span of 3 bases. The CDR3 sequence is CASSLGAKNIQYF. The CDR3 DNA is TGTGCCAGCAGCTTAGGGGCCAAAAACATTCAGTACTTC.

The chain carries TRBV9 and TRBJ2-5; 10 bases align to TRBD1. There are 15 residues in the CDR3. Trimming at V came to 0 bases and at J to 5 bases, leaving 4 bases not matched to a gene. CDR1 and CDR2 (germline): SGDLS, YYNGEE. CDR3 sequence reads: CASSVGTGGSETQYF. CDR3 coding DNA: TGTGCCAGCAGCGTAGGGACAGGGGGGTCTGAGACCCAGTACTTC.

The rearrangement joins TRBV7-6 to TRBJ2-7; D gene unclear. CDR3 length: 14 residues. V was pared by 5 bases and J by 0 bases, with 11 bases between. The germline gives CDR1 SGHVS, CDR2 FNYEAQ. Here the CDR3 reads CASSPEPGSYEQYF. The CDR3 DNA reads as TGTGCCAGCAGCCCAGAACCGGGCTCCTACGAGCAGTACTTC.

The genes are TRBV29-1 and TRBJ2-2; D uncertain. Trimming removed 2 bases from V and 1 base from J, with 5 bases in between. Per the germline V gene, CDR1 is SQVTM and CDR2 is ANQGSEA. This CDR3 has 13 amino acids. For the CDR3, the DNA is TGCAGCGTTGAATTCGAGAACACCGGGGAGCTGTTTTTT. It codes for CSVEFENTGELFF.

The chain uses TRBV5-4 and TRBJ2-5; 10 bases align to TRBD2. From germline, CDR1 is SGHNT and CDR2 YYREEE (reference sequence). V dropped 0 bases and J dropped 2; count of bases not matched to a gene: 7. The CDR3 has 17 amino acids. The DNA for the CDR3 is TGTGCCAGCAGCTTGGGGCCCATAGCGGGGGGACAAGAGACCCAGTACTTC. As protein: CASSLGPIAGGQETQYF. The full variable domain, rest sourced from reference TRBV5-4 and TRBJ2-5, is ETGVTQSPTHLIKTRGQQVTLRCSSQSGHNTVSWYQQALGQGPQFIFQYYREEENGRGNFPPRFSGLQFPNYSSELNVNALELDDSALYLCASSLGPIAGGQETQYFGPGTRLLVL.